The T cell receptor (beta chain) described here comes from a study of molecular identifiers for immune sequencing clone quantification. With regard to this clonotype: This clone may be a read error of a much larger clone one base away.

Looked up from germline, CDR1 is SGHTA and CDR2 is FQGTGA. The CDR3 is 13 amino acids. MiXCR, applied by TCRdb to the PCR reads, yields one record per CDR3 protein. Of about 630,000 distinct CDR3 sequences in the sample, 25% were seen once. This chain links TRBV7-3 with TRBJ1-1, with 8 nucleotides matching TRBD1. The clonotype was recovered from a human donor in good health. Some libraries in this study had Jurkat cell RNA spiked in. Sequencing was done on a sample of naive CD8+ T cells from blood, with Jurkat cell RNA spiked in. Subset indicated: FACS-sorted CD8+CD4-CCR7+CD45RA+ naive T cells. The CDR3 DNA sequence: TGTGCCAGCAGCTTGACAGGGGTAGGTGAAGTTTTCTTT. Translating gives CASSLTGVGEVFF.